This T cell receptor (beta chain) emerged from a study of T cell changes during pregnancy in multiple sclerosis. V was clipped by 5 bases and J by 6 bases; unmatched bases: 16. The germline gives CDR1 MNHEY, CDR2 SMNVEV (reference sequence). This CDR3 is built from 17 residues. This table comes from immunoSEQ multiplex PCR, and its TCRdb copy is limited to in-frame clones, with some not included. The table has 77,000 or so clones, 93% seen once. This clone showed up just once. The rearrangement links TRBV27 to TRBJ2-1, with 7 nucleotides matching TRBD1. The receptor's source is a female donor in good health, enrolled as a control in a pregnancy study. Source: peripheral blood, taken in the second trimester of pregnancy. The CDR3 protein is CASSGPFRGTSPNEQFF. DNA for the CDR3: TGTGCCAGCAGTGGCCCTTTCAGGGGGACCTCTCCCAATGAGCAGTTCTTC.